The present entry profiles one TCR beta chain with its context. No cognate antigen has been identified for it. Base qualities are not recorded, but no much larger clone differs from it by a single base. This specimen belongs to a study of shared clonotypes between healthy human individuals (dated by TCRdb to the early 2020s). The study in broad terms: A few men and a couple of women, aged 18 to 49 years, made up the cohort. Different laboratories and diverse techniques were used to prepare libraries and sequence TCR repertoires, to increase sequencing depth and limit assay-specific biases. To estimate repertoire size and how much clonotype sharing occurs between individuals, the study deeply sequenced the blood TCR repertoires of roughly 5 healthy adults. For each donor, CD4 naive and CD4 memory were each given three plates, CD8 naive was given two plates, and CD8 memory was given one plate. Each donor's leukapheresis produced roughly between about 0.8 and 10 billion PBMCs. General findings and caveats noted by the study authors: Larger estimated clonotype richness was generally found for naive subsets than for memory subsets. Clonotypes shared by all four sorted-subset donors showed higher generation probabilities than non-shared clonotypes. Only blood was sampled, and tissue TCR repertoires likely differ from those in blood. Rarefaction of sorted-subset datasets indicated incomplete sequencing despite the large sequencing depth. Across several donors, approximately 5% of naive CD4, roughly 3.5% of naive CD8, roughly 2.2% of memory CD4, and approximately 0.4% of memory CD8 clonotypes were shared. Because the study included a small number of donors, the genetic and exposure-history diversity represented was limited. Based on pairwise subsampling, the degree of clonotype sharing among donors was expected to be affected by sequencing depth.

Healthy HIV-negative adults with no recently reported acute infections or vaccinations were included as donors. Every donor was a Caucasian adult living in Nashville, Tennessee, USA. CD4+ T cells were enriched by magnetic negative selection, after which naive cells were positively selected on CD45RA and the negative fraction was taken as the memory subset. Blood was obtained by leukapheresis, after which PBMCs were separated by Ficoll-Histopaque density gradient centrifugation and cryopreserved in liquid nitrogen vapor phase. Analytical flow cytometry was used to check the purity and quantity of each magnetically sorted T cell population. Genomic DNA was isolated from every sorted fraction and measured by UV absorbance on a Nanodrop 2000c. Using the deep immunoSEQ assay, multiplex PCR amplified TCR CDR3 regions from genomic DNA. Genomic DNA extracted from each cell subset was distributed evenly over all wells of several immunoSEQ 96-well plates, and each plate served as one replicate. For sorted subsets, each replicate PCR was loaded with about 0.2 ug genomic DNA, equivalent to about 33,000 T cell genomes. Purified libraries were measured with a Qubit 3.0 fluorometer, size-checked on a Bioanalyzer 2100, and measured again with the KAPA Library Quantification kit. Each immunoSEQ 96-well plate was sequenced on its own single-read 150-cycle Illumina NextSeq 550 flow cell. Under the source paper's analysis protocol: Because only junctional sequences without quality scores were contained in the immunoSEQ output, filtering matching that applied to full-length reads could not be performed. Sequences were annotated with PyIR, a Python wrapper for IgBLAST v1.9, using IMGT germline references to assign V/J genes and CDR3. Any read was removed if the V/J assignment was weak (E-value above 1e-6), the CDR3 was missing, or the read contained stop codons, out-of-frame junctions, or ambiguous translated residues. V3J clonotypes were defined by identical inferred V gene, J gene, and CDR3 amino acid sequence. Percentage overlap between repertoires was calculated by dividing the number of shared unique clonotypes by the size of the smaller repertoire. Repertoire richness was assessed with RTK rarefaction, the Chao1 estimator, and Recon v2.1 estimates of unobserved clonotypes. For all TCRbeta clonotypes obtained by the gDNA method from a handful of donors, generation probabilities were computed with OLGA. Drawn from immuneACCESS, this table holds only the in-frame rearrangements with V and J called that TCRdb kept. Clones are partly lost; checked studies trace under half to an unresolved V gene and leave the rest unexplained. V and J calls and clone size are those listed in that table; D and trimming were worked out from the DNA. The sample yields approximately 1,500,000 clones; 98% were counted once. Approximately 0.45% of the sample goes to the ten largest clones.

At the junction V is shortened by 0 bases and J by 0 bases, with 9 bases in between. The germline V gene specifies SGDLS as CDR1 and YYNGEE as CDR2. Measured from the cysteine to the phenylalanine, the CDR3 is 15 residues long. The DNA shown is the 45-base CDR3, in frame from base 1. The source of this sequence is a man aged 25 to 40 in good health. Sequencing was performed on naive CD4+ T cells sorted from blood. The cell subset or site tag for this specimen amounts to: CD45RA+ positively selected. This chain joins TRBV9 to TRBJ1-1; the D gene lacks a confident call. The encoded CDR3 is CASSVVWGMNTEAFF. The sequence in DNA is TGTGCCAGCAGCGTAGTATGGGGAATGAACACTGAAGCTTTCTTT.